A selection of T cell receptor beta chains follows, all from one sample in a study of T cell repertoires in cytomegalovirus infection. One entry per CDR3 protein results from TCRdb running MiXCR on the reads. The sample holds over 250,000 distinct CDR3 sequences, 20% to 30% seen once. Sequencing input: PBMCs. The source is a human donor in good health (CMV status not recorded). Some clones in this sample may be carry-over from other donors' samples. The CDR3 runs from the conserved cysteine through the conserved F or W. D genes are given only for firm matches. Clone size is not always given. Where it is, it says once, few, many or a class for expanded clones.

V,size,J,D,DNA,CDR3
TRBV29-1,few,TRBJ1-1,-,TGCAGCGTAGATAGTCTGAACACTGAAGCTTTCTTT,CSVDSLNTEAFF
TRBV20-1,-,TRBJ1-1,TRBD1,TGCAGTAAACCTCCGGGACAGGGCTCTGAAGCTTTCTTT,CSKPPGQGSEAFF
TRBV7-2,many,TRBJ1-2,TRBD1,TGTGCCAGCAGCTTAGGACAGGGCCCACTTTATGGCTACACCTTC,CASSLGQGPLYGYTF
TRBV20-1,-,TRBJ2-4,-,TGCAGTGCTAGAGATCATGATCTAGCCAAAAACATTCAGTACTTC,CSARDHDLAKNIQYF
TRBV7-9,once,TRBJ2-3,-,TGTGCCAGCAGCTTGCAGGGCACGGCAGATACGCAGTATTTT,CASSLQGTADTQYF
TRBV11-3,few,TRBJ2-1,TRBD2,TGTGCCAGCAGCTTAGAGGGCCGGGAGGCCAATGAGCAGTTCTTC,CASSLEGREANEQFF
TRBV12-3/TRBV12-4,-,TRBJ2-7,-,TGTGCCAGCAATAAGGGCCAAATCTACGAGCAGTACTTC,CASNKGQIYEQYF
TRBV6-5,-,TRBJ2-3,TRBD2,TGTGCCAGCAGTTCCCCGGGGCGGGGGTTCACAGATACGCAGTATTTT,CASSSPGRGFTDTQYF
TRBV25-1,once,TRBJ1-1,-,TGTGCCAGCAGTCCACAGGGCCACGGGGGCACTGAAGCTTTCTTT,CASSPQGHGGTEAFF
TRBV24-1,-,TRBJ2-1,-,TGTGCCACCAGTGATTTTAGCGGTCCGAGTGAGCAGTTCTTC,CATSDFSGPSEQFF
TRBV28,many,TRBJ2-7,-,TGTGCCAGCAGTTTTCCCGGGACACCCTACGAGCAGTACTTC,CASSFPGTPYEQYF
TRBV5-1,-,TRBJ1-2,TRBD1,TGCGCCAGCAGCTTGGGACAGGGATTAAACTATGGCTACACCTTC,CASSLGQGLNYGYTF
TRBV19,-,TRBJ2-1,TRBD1,TGTGCCAGTGGGACAGGGATTTCCAATGAGCAGTTCTTC,CASGTGISNEQFF
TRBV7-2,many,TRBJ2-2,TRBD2,TGTGCCAGCAGTGGACTAGCGCTAAACACCGGGGAGCTGTTTTTT,CASSGLALNTGELFF
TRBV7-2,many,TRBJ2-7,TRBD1,TGTGCCAGCAGCATTTTGGGACAGCCTCCCTACGAGCAGTACTTC,CASSILGQPPYEQYF
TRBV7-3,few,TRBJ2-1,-,TGTGCCAGCAGCTTAAGCACGGGCAATGAGCAGTTCTTC,CASSLSTGNEQFF
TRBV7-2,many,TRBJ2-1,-,TGTGCCAGCAGCTCGCCGGGACTCCCCGCCGATGAGCAGTTCTTC,CASSSPGLPADEQFF
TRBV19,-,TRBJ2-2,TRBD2,TGTGCCAGTAGTATATGGCTAGCGGGAGCCGGGGAGCTGTTTTTT,CASSIWLAGAGELFF
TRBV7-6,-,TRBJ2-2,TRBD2,TGTGCCAGCAGCTTAATCCGAGCGGGAGGTTATACCGGGGAGCTGTTTTTT,CASSLIRAGGYTGELFF
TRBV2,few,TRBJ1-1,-,TGTGCCAGCAGTGAGATTAAGGCAGGGGCAGCTTTCTTT,CASSEIKAGAAFF
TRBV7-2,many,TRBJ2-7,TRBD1,TGTGCCAGCAGGCGACAGGGGAAGTACGAGCAGTACTTC,CASRRQGKYEQYF
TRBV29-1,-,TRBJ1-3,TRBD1,TGCAGCGTTGCCGGGACAGAAGTAACTGGAAACACCATATATTTT,CSVAGTEVTGNTIYF
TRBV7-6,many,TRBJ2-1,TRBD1,TGTGCCAGCAGCACTTATCCGGGACAGTACAATGAGCAGTTCTTC,CASSTYPGQYNEQFF
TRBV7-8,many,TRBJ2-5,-,TGTGCCAGCAGCATCCCCGGGACCGCCCAAGAGACCCAGTACTTC,CASSIPGTAQETQYF
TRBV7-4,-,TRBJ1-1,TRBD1,TGTGCCAGCAGCTTAACGACAGGGGGGACTGAAGCTTTCTTT,CASSLTTGGTEAFF
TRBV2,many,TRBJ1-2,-,TGTGCCAGCGGGGGGGACTATGGCTACACCTTC,CASGGDYGYTF
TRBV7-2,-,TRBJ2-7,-,TGTGCCAGCAGCTTATCACCGGGAGAGGGGCTCGAGCAGTACTTC,CASSLSPGEGLEQYF
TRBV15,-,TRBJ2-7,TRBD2,TGTGCCACCAGCAGAGAAGAATCGGGACTAGACTCCTACGAGCAGTACTTC,CATSREESGLDSYEQYF
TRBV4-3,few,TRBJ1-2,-,TGCGCCAGCAGCCCTATAGAAAGGGGGTATGGCTACACCTTC,CASSPIERGYGYTF
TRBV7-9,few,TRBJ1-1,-,TGTGCCAGCAGAAAAACAGGTCTTTACCCTGAAGCTTTCTTT,CASRKTGLYPEAFF
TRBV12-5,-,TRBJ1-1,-,TGTGCTAGTGGTTTGAGCGGACAGCAAGCTTTCTTT,CASGLSGQQAFF
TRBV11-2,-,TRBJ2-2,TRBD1,TGTGCCAGTGGACAGGGACGAAACACCGGGGAGCTGTTTTTT,CASGQGRNTGELFF
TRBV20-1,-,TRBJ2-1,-,TGCAGTGCTCAAAGAATGCGCTCCTACAATGAGCAGTTCTTC,CSAQRMRSYNEQFF
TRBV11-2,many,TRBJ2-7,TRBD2,TGTGCCAGCAGCTTAGTTAGCGGGGGGATTTACGAGCAGTACTTC,CASSLVSGGIYEQYF
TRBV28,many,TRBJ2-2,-,TGTGCCAGCAGTCCCTGGGGGCTGTCGAACACCGGGGAGCTGTTTTTT,CASSPWGLSNTGELFF
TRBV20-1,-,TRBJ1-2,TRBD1,TGCAGTGCTAGTAGGGACAGGGAAAACTATGGCTACACCTTC,CSASRDRENYGYTF
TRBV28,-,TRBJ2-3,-,TGTGCCAGCAGTTTGTACCGCTCCGGCCCAGATACGCAGTATTTT,CASSLYRSGPDTQYF
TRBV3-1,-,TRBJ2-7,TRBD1,TGTGCCAGCAGCCCAGGGGGCCTCGACGAGCAGTACTTC,CASSPGGLDEQYF
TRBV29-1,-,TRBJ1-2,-,TGCAGCGTTGGTAGGGGAAACTATGGCTACACCTTC,CSVGRGNYGYTF
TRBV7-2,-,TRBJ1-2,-,TGTGCCAGCAGCTTAATTCAGGGATTGTATGGCTACACCTTC,CASSLIQGLYGYTF
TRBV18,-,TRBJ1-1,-,TGTGCCAGCCAATTCCTCCTTGAAGCATCGAACACTGAAGCTTTCTTT,CASQFLLEASNTEAFF
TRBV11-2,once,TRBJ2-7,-,TGTGCCAGCAGCTTAGATCGGGCCGGATACGAGCAGTACTTC,CASSLDRAGYEQYF
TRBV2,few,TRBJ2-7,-,TGTGCCAGCACTCCGGACAGCCACCACTACGAGCAGTACTTC,CASTPDSHHYEQYF
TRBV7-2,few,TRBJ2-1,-,TGTGCCAGCAGCTTCCGAATGAAAAATGAGCAGTTCTTC,CASSFRMKNEQFF
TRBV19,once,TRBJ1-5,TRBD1,TGTGCCAGCACTCGGACAGGGGTGTATAGCAATCAGCCCCAGCATTTT,CASTRTGVYSNQPQHF
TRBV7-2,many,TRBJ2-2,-,TGTGCCAGCAGCTTAGTTCACACCGGGGAGCTGTTTTTT,CASSLVHTGELFF
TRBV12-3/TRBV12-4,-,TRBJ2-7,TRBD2,TGTGCCAGCAGTTTTAGGACTAGCAACTACGAGCAGTACTTC,CASSFRTSNYEQYF
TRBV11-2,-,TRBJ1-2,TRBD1,TGTGCCAGCAGCTTAGCGGGACAGGGAAGCTACACCTTC,CASSLAGQGSYTF
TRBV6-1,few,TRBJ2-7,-,TGTGCCAGCAGTAAAGTCGAAGGGAGCTCCTACGAGCAGTACTTC,CASSKVEGSSYEQYF
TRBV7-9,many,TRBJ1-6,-,TGTGCCAGCACATCTATGGGAATCTCACCCCTCCACTTT,CASTSMGISPLHF